The source of this T cell receptor (beta chain) is a study of blood T cells in healthy people across ages. Across the study: About one barcoded beta molecule was captured per two T cells (by template switching).

Study-level findings and limits: Without sorted subsets, naive and antigen-experienced compartments could not be conclusively compared. Because donor CMV status was unknown, expanded clonotype changes were possibly confounded.

Germline values: CDR1 SGHRS, CDR2 YFSETQ. The CDR3 spans 18 residues. V gave up 1 base and J gave up 3 bases; unmatched junction bases: 16. Drawn from each donor were roughly 10 milliliters of peripheral blood. A J-beta primer mix and a sample-barcoded 5' primer were used in a second PCR of roughly 7 to 12 cycles. TCRdb independently ran MiXCR on the 5' RACE reads; one entry per CDR3 protein. The sample lists more than 1,400,000 distinct CDR3 sequences; around 42% were seen once. This clonotype has only a few counts. Its antigen is unknown. J is TRBJ2-7 and V is TRBV5-1; the match to TRBD2 covers 7 bases. Sequenced material: blood. The sequence came from a woman aged 18-29 years in good health. The CDR3 DNA is TGCGCCAGCAGCTTGAGAGGCGGGAGATTGCCGACTCGCTACGAGCAGTACTTC. Translation gives CASSLRGGRLPTRYEQYF.